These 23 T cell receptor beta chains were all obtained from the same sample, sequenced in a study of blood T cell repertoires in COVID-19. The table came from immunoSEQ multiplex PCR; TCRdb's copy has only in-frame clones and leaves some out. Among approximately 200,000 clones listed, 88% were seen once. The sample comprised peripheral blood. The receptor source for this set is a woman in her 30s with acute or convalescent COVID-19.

The CDR3: CASSLGGLAVNTGELFF. Written as DNA, the CDR3 is TGTGCCAGCAGCTTAGGGGGCCTAGCGGTGAACACCGGGGAGCTGTTTTTT. The chain joins TRBV7-9 to TRBJ2-2; 7 bases match TRBD2. Germline V lookup: CDR1 SEHNR, CDR2 FQNEAQ (reference sequence). The length of the CDR3 is 17 residues. The V and J ends lost 1 base and 1 base, in that order; junction bases with no gene match: 6.

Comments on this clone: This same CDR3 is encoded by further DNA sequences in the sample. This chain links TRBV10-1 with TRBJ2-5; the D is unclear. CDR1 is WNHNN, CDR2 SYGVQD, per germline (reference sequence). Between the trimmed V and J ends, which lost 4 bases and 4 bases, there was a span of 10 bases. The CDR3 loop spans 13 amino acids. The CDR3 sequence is CASSGSLRETQYF. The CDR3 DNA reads TGCGCCAGCAGTGGGAGTTTGAGAGAGACCCAGTACTTC.

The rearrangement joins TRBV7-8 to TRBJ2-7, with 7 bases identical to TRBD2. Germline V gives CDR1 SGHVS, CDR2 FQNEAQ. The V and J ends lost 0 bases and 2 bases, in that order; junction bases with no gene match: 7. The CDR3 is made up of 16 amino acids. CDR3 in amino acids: CASSLAGQGGTYEQYF. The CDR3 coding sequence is TGTGCCAGCAGCTTAGCGGGCCAGGGAGGGACCTACGAGCAGTACTTC.

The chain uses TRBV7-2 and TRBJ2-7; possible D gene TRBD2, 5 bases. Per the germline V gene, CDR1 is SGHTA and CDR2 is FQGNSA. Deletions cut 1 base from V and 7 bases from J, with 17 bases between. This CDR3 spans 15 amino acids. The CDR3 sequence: CASSLETHPEREQYF. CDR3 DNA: TGTGCCAGCAGCTTAGAAACACACCCAGAGCGGGAGCAGTACTTC. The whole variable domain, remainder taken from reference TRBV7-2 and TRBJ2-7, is GAGVSQSPSNKVTEKGKDVELRCDPISGHTALYWYRQSLGQGLEFLIYFQGNSAPDKSGLPSDRFSAERTGGSVSTLTIQRTQQEDSAVYLCASSLETHPEREQYFGPGTRLTVT.

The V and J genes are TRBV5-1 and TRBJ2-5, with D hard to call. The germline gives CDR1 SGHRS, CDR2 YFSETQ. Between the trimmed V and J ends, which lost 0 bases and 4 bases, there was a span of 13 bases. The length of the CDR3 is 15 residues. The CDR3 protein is CASSLAKPVSETQYF. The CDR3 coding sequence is TGCGCCAGCAGCTTGGCCAAACCGGTTTCAGAGACCCAGTACTTC.

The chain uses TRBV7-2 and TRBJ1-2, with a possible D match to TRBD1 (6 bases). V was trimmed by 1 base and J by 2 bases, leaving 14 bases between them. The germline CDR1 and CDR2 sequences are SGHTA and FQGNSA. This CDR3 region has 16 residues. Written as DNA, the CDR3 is TGTGCCAGCAGCTTAGGACCGGGGACATGGAACTATGGCTACACCTTC. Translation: CASSLGPGTWNYGYTF.

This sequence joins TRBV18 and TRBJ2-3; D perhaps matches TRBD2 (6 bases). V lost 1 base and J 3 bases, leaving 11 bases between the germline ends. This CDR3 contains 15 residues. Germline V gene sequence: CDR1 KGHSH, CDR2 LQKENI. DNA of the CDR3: TGTGCCAGCTCACCACGATCTAGCGCTACAGATACGCAGTATTTT. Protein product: CASSPRSSATDTQYF.

The CDR3 loop reads CASSPRLARNEQFF. The CDR3 DNA follows: TGTGCCAGCAGCCCTCGACTAGCCCGGAATGAGCAGTTCTTC. V gene TRBV9 combines with J gene TRBJ2-1, with 7 bases fitting TRBD2. The V gene end was trimmed by 4 bases and the J gene end by 7 bases; junction bases not matched to a gene: 8. Germline V CDR1 and CDR2: SGDLS, YYNGEE. The CDR3 is made up of 14 amino acids.

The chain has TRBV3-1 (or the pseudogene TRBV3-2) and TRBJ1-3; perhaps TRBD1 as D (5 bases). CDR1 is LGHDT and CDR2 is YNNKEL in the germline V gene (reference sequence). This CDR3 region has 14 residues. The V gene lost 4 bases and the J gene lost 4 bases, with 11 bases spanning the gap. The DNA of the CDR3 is TGTGCCAGCAGCCGGGGCAGTCTAGGAAACACCATATATTTT. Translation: CASSRGSLGNTIYF.

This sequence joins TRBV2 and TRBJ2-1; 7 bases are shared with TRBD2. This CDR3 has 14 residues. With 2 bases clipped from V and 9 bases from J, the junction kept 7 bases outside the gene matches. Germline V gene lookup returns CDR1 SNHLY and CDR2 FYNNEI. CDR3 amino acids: CASSEYPTGGEQFF. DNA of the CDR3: TGTGCCAGCAGTGAATACCCTACGGGGGGTGAGCAGTTCTTC.

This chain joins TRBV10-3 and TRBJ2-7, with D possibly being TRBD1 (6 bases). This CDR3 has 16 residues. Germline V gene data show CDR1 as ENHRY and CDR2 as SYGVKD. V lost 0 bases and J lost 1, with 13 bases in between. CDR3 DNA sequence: TGTGCCATCAGTGAGTCCCCCGGACAGACTTCCTACGAGCAGTACTTC. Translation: CAISESPGQTSYEQYF.

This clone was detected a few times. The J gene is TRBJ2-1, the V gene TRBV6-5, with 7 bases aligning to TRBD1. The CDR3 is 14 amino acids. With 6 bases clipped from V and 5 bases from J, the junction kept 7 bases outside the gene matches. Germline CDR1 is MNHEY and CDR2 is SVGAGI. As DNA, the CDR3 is TGTGCCAGCAGGCACCGACAGGGAAACAATGAGCAGTTCTTC. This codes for CASRHRQGNNEQFF.

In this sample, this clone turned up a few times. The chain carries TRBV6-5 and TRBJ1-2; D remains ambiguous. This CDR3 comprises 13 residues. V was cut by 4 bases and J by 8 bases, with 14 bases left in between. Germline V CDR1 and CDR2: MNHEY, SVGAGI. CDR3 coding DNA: TGTGCCAGCAGTTCGAGACACGTCTGGGGCTACACCTTC. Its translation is CASSSRHVWGYTF.

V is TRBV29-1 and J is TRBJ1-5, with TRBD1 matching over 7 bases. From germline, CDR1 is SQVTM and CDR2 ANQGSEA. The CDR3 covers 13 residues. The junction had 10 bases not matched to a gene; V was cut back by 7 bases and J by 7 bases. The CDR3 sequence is CSALFRGQQPQHF. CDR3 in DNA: TGCAGCGCACTTTTCAGGGGACAGCAGCCCCAGCATTTT.

CDR3 amino acids: CAWSVGTHETQYF. The DNA of the CDR3 is TGTGCCTGGAGTGTAGGGACACACGAGACCCAGTACTTC. This chain connects TRBV30 to TRBJ2-5, with D maybe TRBD1 (6 bases). V was shortened by 0 bases and J by 5 bases, with 10 bases between the two germline ends. This CDR3 contains 13 residues. Germline V CDR1 and CDR2: GTSNPN, SVGIG (reference sequence).

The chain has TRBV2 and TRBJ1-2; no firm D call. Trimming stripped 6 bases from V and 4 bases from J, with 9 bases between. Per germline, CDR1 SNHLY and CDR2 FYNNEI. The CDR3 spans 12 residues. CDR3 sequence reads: CASRPGGYGYTF. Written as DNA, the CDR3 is TGTGCCAGCAGGCCGGGAGGCTATGGCTACACCTTC.

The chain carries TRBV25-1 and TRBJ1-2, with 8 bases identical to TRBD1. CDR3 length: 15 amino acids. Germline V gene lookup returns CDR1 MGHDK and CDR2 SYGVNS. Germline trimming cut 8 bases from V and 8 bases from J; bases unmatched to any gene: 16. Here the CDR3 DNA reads TGTGCCAGCGGCAAAATAGGACAGGGAGGAGAGGGCTACACCTTC. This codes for CASGKIGQGGEGYTF.

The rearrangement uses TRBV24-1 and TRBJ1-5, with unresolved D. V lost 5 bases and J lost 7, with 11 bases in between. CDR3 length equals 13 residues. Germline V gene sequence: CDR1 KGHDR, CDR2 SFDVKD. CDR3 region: CATSGDYSQPQHF. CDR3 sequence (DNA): TGTGCCACCAGTGGCGACTACAGCCAGCCCCAGCATTTT.

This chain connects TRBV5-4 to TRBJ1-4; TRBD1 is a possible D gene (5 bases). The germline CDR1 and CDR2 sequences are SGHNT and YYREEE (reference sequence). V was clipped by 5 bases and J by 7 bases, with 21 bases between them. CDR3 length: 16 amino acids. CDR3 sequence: CASSNRDLEGSEKLFF. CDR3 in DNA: TGTGCCAGCAGTAACCGGGACTTAGAGGGTAGTGAAAAACTGTTTTTT.

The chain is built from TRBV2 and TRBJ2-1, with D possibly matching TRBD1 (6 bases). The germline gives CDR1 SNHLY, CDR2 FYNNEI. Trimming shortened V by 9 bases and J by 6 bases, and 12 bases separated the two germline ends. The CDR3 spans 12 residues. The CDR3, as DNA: TGTGCCAGACAGGGCCTCCTCAATGAGCAGTTCTTC. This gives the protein CARQGLLNEQFF.

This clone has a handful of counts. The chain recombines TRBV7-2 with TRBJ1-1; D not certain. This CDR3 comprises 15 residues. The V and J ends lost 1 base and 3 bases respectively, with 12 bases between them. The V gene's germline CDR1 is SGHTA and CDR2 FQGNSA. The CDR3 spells CASSLVVSGYTEAFF. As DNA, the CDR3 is TGTGCCAGCAGCTTAGTCGTTTCGGGGTACACTGAAGCTTTCTTT.

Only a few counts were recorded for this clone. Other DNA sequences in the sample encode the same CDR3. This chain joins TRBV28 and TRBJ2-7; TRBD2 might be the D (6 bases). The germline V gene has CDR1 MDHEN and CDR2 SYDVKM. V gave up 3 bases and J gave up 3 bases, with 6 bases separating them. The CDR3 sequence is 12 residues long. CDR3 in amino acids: CASSLGGYEQYF. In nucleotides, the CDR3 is TGTGCCAGCAGTTTGGGAGGCTACGAGCAGTACTTC.

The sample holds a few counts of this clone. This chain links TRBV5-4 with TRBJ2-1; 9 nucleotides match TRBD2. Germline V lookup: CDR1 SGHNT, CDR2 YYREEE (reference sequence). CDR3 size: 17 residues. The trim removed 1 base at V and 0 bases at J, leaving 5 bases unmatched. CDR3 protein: CASSLSGGISSYNEQFF. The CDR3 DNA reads TGTGCCAGCAGCTTGAGCGGGGGGATTAGCTCCTACAATGAGCAGTTCTTC.